Below, 11 T cell receptor beta chains from the same sample are listed, as sequenced in a study of T cells in Graves' hyperthyroidism and ophthalmopathy. Authors of the study amplified TCR beta CDR3 regions from RNA transcripts. An initial round of RT-PCR targeting the TCR CDR3 relied on the HTBI primer set. TCRdb redid the calling of the multiplex PCR reads with MiXCR, one entry per CDR3 protein. Here the sample spans approximately 210,000 distinct CDR3 sequences, 17% being singletons. The material sequenced was blood. These receptors came from a middle-aged man with Graves' hyperthyroidism.

This clonotype was seen repeatedly, ten times or more. This chain joins TRBV18 and TRBJ1-1, with D maybe TRBD1 (5 bases). V lost 8 bases and J lost 0, with 10 bases in between. The germline gives CDR1 KGHSH, CDR2 LQKENI. CDR3 length equals 13 residues. In DNA form, the CDR3 reads TGTGCCAGCAGCCCAGGGTTGAACACTGAAGCTTTCTTT. Protein: CASSPGLNTEAFF.

This clonotype was counted at least ten times. This sequence joins TRBV27 and TRBJ2-5, with a tentative D call TRBD2 (5 bases). Germline CDR1 MNHEY, CDR2 SMNVEV (reference sequence). CDR3 length: 15 amino acids. Trimming took off 5 bases at V and 5 bases at J, with 18 bases between the two ends. This CDR3 is CASSPAEGWEETQYF. CDR3 nucleotides: TGTGCCAGCAGTCCCGCGGAAGGATGGGAGGAGACCCAGTACTTC.

This clonotype was seen at least ten times. The CDR3 DNA reads TGTGCCAGCAGTCGCCGAGGGCGGGATACGCAGTATTTT. It codes for CASSRRGRDTQYF. This chain links TRBV27 with TRBJ2-3; TRBD2 is a possible D gene (5 bases). CDR3 length: 13 amino acids. Germline CDR1 reads MNHEY; CDR2 reads SMNVEV (reference sequence). V lost 5 bases and J 6 bases, leaving 12 bases between the germline ends.

The rearrangement uses TRBV5-5 and TRBJ2-2; TRBD2 matches 7 bases. Germline V gene sequence: CDR1 SGHKS, CDR2 YYEKEE (reference sequence). Trimming at V came to 4 bases and at J to 7 bases, leaving 7 bases not matched to a gene. CDR3 length equals 14 residues. CDR3 DNA: TGTGCCAGCAGCCGCGGGAGAGGAGGCGGGGAGCTGTTTTTT. Translation gives CASSRGRGGGELFF.

Here the CDR3 reads CASTFAGDQETQYF. CDR3 nucleotides: TGTGCCAGCACTTTCGCAGGGGACCAAGAGACCCAGTACTTC. The chain combines TRBV2 with TRBJ2-5; tentatively, D is TRBD1 (6 bases). The CDR3 is 14 amino acids. CDR1 and CDR2 from the germline V gene are SNHLY and FYNNEI. V was trimmed by 7 bases and J by 0 bases, leaving 12 bases between them.

This clonotype has a handful of counts. The V and J genes are TRBV5-1 and TRBJ1-6; D is uncertain. CDR1 and CDR2 (germline): SGHRS, YFSETQ. The CDR3 contains 15 residues. Trimming pared 0 bases from V and 4 bases from J, leaving 8 bases between. For the CDR3, the DNA is TGCGCCAGCAGCTTGGCCGCGGATTATAATTCACCCCTCCACTTT. It encodes CASSLAADYNSPLHF.

This clonotype was picked up many times. The chain recombines TRBV20-1 with TRBJ2-5; 9 bases map to TRBD2. The CDR3 totals 14 residues. The germline V gene encodes CDR1 DFQATT and CDR2 SNEGSKA (reference sequence). V lost 5 bases and J lost 5; bases outside the gene matches: 9. The CDR3 loop is CSAPRREGLETQYF. The DNA for the CDR3 is TGCAGTGCTCCGAGGCGGGAGGGCCTGGAGACCCAGTACTTC.

This clonotype was seen a few times. The chain links TRBV4-1 to TRBJ2-3, with 9 bases lining up with TRBD2. This CDR3 is 16 amino acids long. V shed 2 bases, J shed 2 bases, and the junction held 5 bases outside the gene matches. Germline V gene lookup returns CDR1 MGHRA and CDR2 YSYEKL. The CDR3 coding sequence is TGCGCCAGCAGCCAAATTAGCGGGAGTAACACAGATACGCAGTATTTT. Translated: CASSQISGSNTDTQYF.

There are many counts of this clonotype. The rearrangement joins TRBV15 to TRBJ2-3; D is possibly TRBD1 or TRBD2 (5 bases each). Trimming removed 3 bases at V and 0 bases at J, with 16 bases between. CDR1 and CDR2 from the germline V gene are LNHNV and YYDKDF (reference sequence). CDR3 length equals 17 residues. The CDR3 reads CATSSRGGGDSTDTQYF. Written as DNA, the CDR3 is TGTGCCACCAGCAGTCGGGGCGGCGGCGATAGCACAGATACGCAGTATTTT.

The chain carries TRBV4-2 and TRBJ1-5; 8 bases are shared with TRBD1. This CDR3 has 15 residues. Germline V gene lookup returns CDR1 LGHNA and CDR2 YNFKEQ. V lost 0 bases, J lost 7 bases, and 5 bases stayed unmatched. CDR3 sequence: CASSQDRGLRQPQHF. CDR3 DNA: TGTGCCAGCAGCCAAGACAGGGGGCTGCGGCAGCCCCAGCATTTT.

V and J are TRBV29-1 and TRBJ2-5; the D call may be TRBD1 or TRBD2 (5 bases each). Germline V gene sequence: CDR1 SQVTM, CDR2 ANQGSEA. The CDR3 is 12 residues long. V was shortened by 6 bases and J by 5 bases, with 13 bases between the two germline ends. CDR3 region: CSVDEGSETQYF. DNA for the CDR3: TGCAGCGTCGACGAGGGGTCCGAGACCCAGTACTTC.